This TCR beta chain was sequenced during a study of low-dose radiotherapy and immunotherapy resistance in tumors. Time point here: after trial treatment. The treatment was: LDRT plus nivolumab, ipilimumab, low-dose cyclophosphamide and aspirin (RACIN trial). Treatment combined nivolumab, ipilimumab, aspirin, low-dose cyclophosphamide and low-dose radiotherapy in a dose-escalation trial. This clonotype was recorded many times. TRAV and TRBV primers primed cDNA for both TCRalpha and TCRbeta. For amplifying TCRs, the PCR ran for around 20 cycles with Phusion, which was used together with a constant-region primer and the adapter on the V primers. TCRdb independently ran MiXCR on the reads; one entry per CDR3 protein. The data show 100,000 or so distinct CDR3 sequences, with less than 25% seen just once and roughly 4.3% held by the top ten. The CDR3 runs 14 residues. Germline V gene sequence: CDR1 LGHNT, CDR2 FRNRAP. The J segment lost 3 bases and the V segment lost 9 bases, leaving 8 bases of the junction unmatched.

This receptor was obtained from a male donor with prostate cancer. Sample: PBMCs, taken after low-dose radiotherapy plus immunotherapy. The gene calls are TRBV12-5 and TRBJ2-3; 8 bases are a match to TRBD2. The CDR3 DNA sequence: TGTGCTAGCCTCGGGGGGGCCGAGACAGATACGCAGTATTTT. It translates to CASLGGAETDTQYF.